These 22 T cell receptor beta chains were all obtained from the same sample, sequenced in a study of T-cell reconstitution after alpha-beta-depleted transplantation in children. Preparation of the TCRbeta library used unique molecular identifiers. TCRdb ran MiXCR on the PCR reads and lists one entry per CDR3 protein. The sample has fewer than 750,000 distinct CDR3 sequences, 23% seen once; the top ten hold 13% to 15%. The sample consisted of PBMCs, mostly from graft donor cells, taken 360 days after TCRalphabeta/CD19-depleted stem cell transplant. These receptors originate from a boy less than two years old who had a stem cell transplant for acute myeloid leukemia, so the T cells may come from the graft donor.

This clonotype was observed a handful of times. The rearrangement links TRBV6-5 to TRBJ2-3; possibly TRBD1 for D (5 bases). Germline V CDR1 and CDR2: MNHEY, SVGAGI. The V and J ends lost 8 bases and 4 bases respectively, with 10 bases between them. The CDR3 has 12 residues. CDR3 DNA: TGTGCCAGCGGCGACAGATCAGATACGCAGTATTTT. Its protein product is CASGDRSDTQYF.

In this sample, this clonotype turned up a few times. The chain joins TRBV6-5 to TRBJ2-7; no clear D. V was pared by 4 bases and J by 1 base, with 8 bases between. Per germline, CDR1 MNHEY and CDR2 SVGAGI. The CDR3 is 13 residues long. CDR3 sequence (DNA): TGTGCCAGCAGTTCTGGGCCATCCTACGAGCAGTACGTC. Translated: CASSSGPSYEQYV.

The sample holds a few counts of this clonotype. The chain carries TRBV5-1 and TRBJ2-2; 8 bases are a match to TRBD1. Per the germline V gene, CDR1 is SGHRS and CDR2 is YFSETQ. The CDR3 totals 16 residues. Trimming took 3 bases from V and 4 from J; bases not matched to a gene: 8. This CDR3 is CASSWKQGEITGELFF. In DNA form, the CDR3 reads TGCGCCAGCAGCTGGAAACAGGGGGAGATCACCGGGGAGCTGTTTTTT.

This chain links TRBV6-5 with TRBJ2-6, with 7 positions matching TRBD2. The CDR3 has 19 amino acids. The V segment lost 6 bases and the J segment 3 bases; nucleotides outside the gene matches: 17. Germline values: CDR1 MNHEY, CDR2 SVGAGI. CDR3 residues: CASSLSTGGPRGGANVLTF. The CDR3 DNA reads as TGTGCCAGCAGCCTTTCCACGGGAGGCCCCAGAGGTGGGGCCAACGTCCTGACTTTC.

The V call is TRBV25-1, the J call TRBJ2-5; possibly TRBD1 for D (6 bases). Germline assignment: CDR1 MGHDK and CDR2 SYGVNS. The germline V and J ends were trimmed by 9 bases and 0 bases, with 20 bases remaining between them. The length of the CDR3 is 16 residues. CDR3 protein: CASAHTFTGHQETQYF. The CDR3 nucleotides read TGTGCCAGTGCCCATACCTTCACAGGGCACCAAGAGACCCAGTACTTC.

In this sample, this clonotype turned up a few times. The J gene is TRBJ1-6, the V gene TRBV25-1; 10 positions match TRBD1. The trim removed 4 bases at V and 4 bases at J, leaving 4 bases unmatched. The CDR3 contains 16 residues. Germline V CDR1 and CDR2: MGHDK, SYGVNS. CDR3 sequence: CASSAWTGGYNSPLHF. Written as DNA, the CDR3 is TGTGCCAGCAGTGCCTGGACAGGGGGGTATAATTCACCCCTCCACTTT.

This clonotype has a handful of counts. This chain uses TRBV29-1 with TRBJ2-1; TRBD1 matches 10 bases. The CDR3 sequence is 16 residues long. From germline, CDR1 is SQVTM and CDR2 ANQGSEA. The ends lost 3 bases at V and 2 bases at J; junction bases unmatched: 7. Here the CDR3 DNA reads TGCAGCGTTGAGGGGACAGGGGAAGGCGCCTACAATGAGCAGTTCTTC. It yields the protein CSVEGTGEGAYNEQFF.

This clonotype was recorded a few times. The V call is TRBV21-1, the J call TRBJ2-3; the table's D call TRBD2 went unverified against the DNA. TRBV21-1 is deemed a pseudogene. The CDR3 length is 16 residues. The CDR3 here is CASSTKAGGCTDTQYF. CDR3 coding DNA: TGTGCCAGCAGCACTAAAGCGGGGGGTTGCACAGATACGCAGTATTTT.

The chain recombines TRBV29-1 with TRBJ1-1; D is undetermined. The CDR3 contains 11 residues. Germline V gene data show CDR1 as SQVTM and CDR2 as ANQGSEA. With 4 bases removed from V and 3 bases from J, the gap between germline ends came to 6 bases. CDR3: CSVGPHTEAFF. DNA of the CDR3: TGCAGCGTTGGACCCCACACTGAAGCTTTCTTT.

This sequence joins TRBV5-5 and TRBJ2-3, with D uncertain. V was clipped by 2 bases and J by 2 bases, with 12 bases between them. Germline V gives CDR1 SGHKS, CDR2 YYEKEE (reference sequence). This CDR3 has 15 amino acids. This chain's CDR3 is CASSFKGFITDTQYF. DNA for the CDR3: TGTGCCAGCAGCTTTAAAGGGTTCATCACAGATACGCAGTATTTT.

This clonotype was detected many times. The chain is built from TRBV10-3 and TRBJ2-1, with 8 bases lining up with TRBD2. V lost 6 bases to trimming and J lost 2 bases; unmatched junction nucleotides: 3. The CDR3 spans 14 residues. Germline lookup yields CDR1 ENHRY and CDR2 SYGVKD. The CDR3 DNA reads as TGTGCCATCAGACTAGCGGATACCTACAATGAGCAGTTCTTC. It is translated as CAIRLADTYNEQFF.

On this clonotype itself: Being one base from a much bigger clone, this may be a read error. This chain uses TRBV5-1 with TRBJ2-1, with D perhaps TRBD2 (5 bases). The CDR3 has 12 residues. Trimming removed 0 bases at V and 13 bases at J, with 11 bases between. The germline V gene encodes CDR1 SGHRS and CDR2 YFSETQ. The CDR3 bases are TGCGCCAGCAGCTTGGCCGAGGGCTTACAGTTCTTC. Translation gives CASSLAEGLQFF.

Only a few counts were recorded for this clonotype. The CDR3 DNA sequence: TGTGCCAGCAGTCCATCCGGGACAGTCTATGGCTACACCTTC. Translation gives CASSPSGTVYGYTF. This chain uses TRBV6-1 with TRBJ1-2; 7 bases fit TRBD1. Germline V gene sequence: CDR1 MNHNS, CDR2 SASEGT. This CDR3 has 14 residues. The V segment lost 5 bases and the J segment 4 bases; nucleotides outside the gene matches: 7.

This clonotype appeared many times. The chain combines TRBV12-3 or TRBV12-4 with TRBJ2-7; D is perhaps TRBD2 (7 bases). CDR3 length equals 13 residues. The CDR3 DNA reads TGTGCCAGCAGTTCGGGGGGCTCCGACGAGCAGTACGTC. Encoded protein: CASSSGGSDEQYV.

This clonotype was detected ten times or more. The chain combines TRBV4-1 with TRBJ2-1, with 9 bases fitting TRBD2. Per the germline V gene, CDR1 is MGHRA and CDR2 is YSYEKL. Germline trimming cut 8 bases from V and 4 bases from J; bases unmatched to any gene: 9. This CDR3 comprises 15 residues. The CDR3 here is CASQRLADTYNEQFF. The CDR3 DNA reads as TGCGCCAGCCAGAGACTAGCGGATACTTACAATGAGCAGTTCTTC.

This clonotype showed up many times. This chain connects TRBV12-3 or TRBV12-4 to TRBJ2-1, with D perhaps being TRBD1 or TRBD2 (5 bases each). The CDR3 runs to 15 residues. Deletions cut 5 bases from V and 10 bases from J, with 21 bases between. The CDR3 is CASSPGPPSVREQFF. The CDR3 nucleotides are TGTGCCAGCAGTCCGGGACCACCCTCTGTTCGGGAGCAGTTCTTC.

This clonotype was observed many times. The J gene is TRBJ1-5, the V gene TRBV20-1; D is possibly TRBD1 (6 bases). The V end lost 5 bases, the J end lost 0 bases, and 20 bases lay between the germline ends. This CDR3 comprises 17 residues. The germline CDR1 and CDR2 sequences are DFQATT and SNEGSKA (reference sequence). The CDR3 reads CSAPDRMGPYSNQPQHF. For the CDR3, the DNA is TGCAGTGCTCCCGACAGGATGGGGCCCTATAGCAATCAGCCCCAGCATTTT.

This clonotype was counted a few times. Possible read error: a much larger clone is one base away. V gene TRBV20-1 combines with J gene TRBJ2-1; D possibly corresponds to TRBD2 (6 bases). The CDR3 runs to 15 residues. CDR1 DFQATT and CDR2 SNEGSKA come from the germline V gene (reference sequence). The CDR3 bases are TGCTGTGCTAGATCCCGGGGGAGCTCCTACAATGAGCAGTTCTTC. Protein: CCARSRGSSYNEQFF.

This clonotype was seen once. The rearrangement uses TRBV18 and TRBJ2-1; D gene uncertain. Per the germline V gene, CDR1 is KGHSH and CDR2 is LQKENI. V lost 0 bases and J 8 bases, leaving 14 bases between the germline ends. This CDR3 has 15 amino acids. The CDR3 DNA is TGTGCCAGCTCACCACCGAACCGTCTAAGGGATGAGCAGTTCTTC. This codes for CASSPPNRLRDEQFF.

In its sample, this clonotype was seen many times. The CDR3 sequence: CASTKPVAGVPTDTQYF. The DNA for the CDR3 is TGTGCCAGCACCAAACCTGTGGCAGGGGTGCCCACAGATACGCAGTATTTT. The chain joins TRBV5-5 to TRBJ2-3; TRBD1 might be the D (6 bases). The germline V gene encodes CDR1 SGHKS and CDR2 YYEKEE (reference sequence). With 6 bases removed from V and 2 bases from J, the gap between germline ends came to 22 bases. The CDR3 has 17 residues.

This clonotype was detected ten times or more. The genes are TRBV20-1 and TRBJ2-3, with D hard to call. V was clipped by 3 bases and J by 3 bases, with 13 bases between them. This CDR3 contains 14 residues. From germline, CDR1 is DFQATT and CDR2 SNEGSKA (reference sequence). CDR3 protein: CSASYRFRTDTQYF. Written as DNA, the CDR3 is TGCAGTGCTAGTTACAGATTTAGGACAGATACGCAGTATTTT.

This clonotype was counted ten times or more. The chain couples TRBV12-3 or TRBV12-4 to TRBJ2-7, with a tentative D call TRBD2 (6 bases). This CDR3 contains 14 residues. The ends were cut back, 9 bases at V and 5 bases at J, with 20 bases in the middle. The CDR3 loop is CASANTGGSDEQYF. CDR3 sequence (DNA): TGTGCCAGTGCGAATACCGGGGGAAGCGACGAGCAGTACTTC.